This TCR beta chain was documented in a study of Ad26.COV2.S vaccination and SARS-CoV-2 variants. Germline CDR1 is SGHNT and CDR2 is YYREEE (reference sequence). The CDR3 loop spans 17 amino acids. Losses at the gene ends were 4 bases for V and 0 bases for J; bases not matched to a gene: 8. Treatment in this sample: roughly 20 received Ad26.COV2.S at low or high dose, single or two shots; several received placebo; per-sample allocation not given. Collection of the samples took place on day 63 after the first injection of vaccine or placebo. TCRdb's table, derived via immunoSEQ multiplex PCR, lists solely in-frame clones and lacks some. The table includes hundreds of thousands of clones, more than 70% detected once.

The V and J genes are TRBV5-4 and TRBJ2-3, with 10 bases aligning to TRBD2. The sequence came from a person aged 18 to 59 who received the Ad26.COV2.S COVID-19 vaccine or a placebo. Specimen: peripheral blood, collected in a trial of Ad26.COV2.S vaccine versus placebo. The CDR3 nucleotides read TGTGCCAGCAGCCCTTCACTAGCGGGGTCGAGCACAGATACGCAGTATTTT. Protein sequence: CASSPSLAGSSTDTQYF.